This T cell receptor (beta chain) was sequenced in a study of metastatic and nonmetastatic thyroid tumors. With MiXCR, TCRdb called clones anew from the PCR reads. The repertoire consists of roughly 6,000 clones, with roughly a third occurring once and the leading ten covering about 21%. Patients were all untreated before their thyroid surgery. Per germline, CDR1 SGHTA and CDR2 FQGNSA. This CDR3 region has 16 residues. A remark on this clone: Compared with germline, one end of the junction differs, possibly owing to a read error.

This sequence joins TRBV7-2 and TRBJ2-2; D could derive from TRBD1 or TRBD2 (5 bases each). The specimen was tumor tissue. The TCR was taken from a female donor with papillary thyroid cancer or a benign thyroid nodule (not recorded which). Some clones in this sample may be carry-over from other donors' samples. Here the CDR3 reads CASSLAGAGWPGELFF. The DNA of the CDR3 is TGTGCCAGCAGCTTAGCGGGCGCAGGGTGGCCCGGGGAGTTGTTTTTT.